This T cell receptor (beta chain) was recovered during a study of radiotherapy plus CTLA-4 blockade in lung cancer. The overall study: Disease control reached approximately 30%, with objective responses in around 20%.

Patients had chemo-refractory metastatic non-small-cell lung cancer and received focal radiation plus CTLA-4 blockade that used ipilimumab. On this clone: Its specificity is not known.

CDR3 size: 16 residues. V lost 0 bases and J lost 5; bases outside the gene matches: 6. Germline V lookup: CDR1 SGHNT, CDR2 YYREEE (reference sequence). Regarding the study as a whole: Expansion in blood of tumor-derived TCR clones was seen after radiotherapy plus ipilimumab.

Sequencing was performed with immunoSEQ multiplex PCR; in TCRdb, only in-frame clones are kept and a portion is missing. Of 110,000 or so clones in the sample, about four fifths are singletons; the top ten hold about 5.2%. Here the sequenced sample was peripheral blood, taken from a patient treated with radiotherapy plus ipilimumab. This receptor was obtained from a human donor with non-small cell lung cancer who had a partial response to radiotherapy plus ipilimumab. The chain recombines TRBV5-4 with TRBJ2-3; TRBD2 matches 10 bases. DNA for the CDR3: TGTGCCAGCAGCTTGGCCGCCGTAGCGGGAGGAGATACGCAGTATTTT. It is translated as CASSLAAVAGGDTQYF.